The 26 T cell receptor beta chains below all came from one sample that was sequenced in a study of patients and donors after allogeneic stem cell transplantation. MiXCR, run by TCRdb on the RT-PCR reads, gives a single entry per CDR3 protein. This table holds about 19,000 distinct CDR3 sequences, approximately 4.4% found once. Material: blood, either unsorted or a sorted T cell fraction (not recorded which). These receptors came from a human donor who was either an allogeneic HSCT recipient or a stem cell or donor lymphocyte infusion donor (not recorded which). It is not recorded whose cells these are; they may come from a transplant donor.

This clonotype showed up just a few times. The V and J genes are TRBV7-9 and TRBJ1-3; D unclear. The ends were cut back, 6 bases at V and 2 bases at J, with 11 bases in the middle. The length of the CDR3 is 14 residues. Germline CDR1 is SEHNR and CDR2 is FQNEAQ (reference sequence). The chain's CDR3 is CASRTSGTGNTIYF. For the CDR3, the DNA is TGTGCCAGCAGGACCTCTGGGACTGGAAACACCATATATTTT.

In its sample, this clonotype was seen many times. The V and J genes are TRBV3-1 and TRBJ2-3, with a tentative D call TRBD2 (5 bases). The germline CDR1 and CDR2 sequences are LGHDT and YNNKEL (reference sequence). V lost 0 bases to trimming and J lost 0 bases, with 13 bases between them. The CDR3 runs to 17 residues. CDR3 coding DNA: TGTGCCAGCAGCCAAGAAGGACTTAAACTTAGCACAGATACGCAGTATTTT. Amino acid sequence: CASSQEGLKLSTDTQYF.

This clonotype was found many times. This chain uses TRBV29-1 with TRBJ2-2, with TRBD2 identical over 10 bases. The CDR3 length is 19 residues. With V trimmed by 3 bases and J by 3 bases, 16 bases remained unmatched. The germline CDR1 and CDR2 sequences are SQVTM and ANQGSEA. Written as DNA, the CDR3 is TGCAGCGTTGACAGCCCGAGGCTAGCGGGAGAGGGGGACACCGGGGAGCTGTTTTTT. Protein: CSVDSPRLAGEGDTGELFF.

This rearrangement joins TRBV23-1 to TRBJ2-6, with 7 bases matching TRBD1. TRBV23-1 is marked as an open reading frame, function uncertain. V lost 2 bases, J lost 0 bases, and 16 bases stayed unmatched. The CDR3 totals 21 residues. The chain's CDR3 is CASSQPPLRGYLYSGANVLTF. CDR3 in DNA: TGCGCCAGCAGTCAACCACCCCTCAGGGGGTACCTTTACTCTGGGGCCAACGTCCTGACTTTC.

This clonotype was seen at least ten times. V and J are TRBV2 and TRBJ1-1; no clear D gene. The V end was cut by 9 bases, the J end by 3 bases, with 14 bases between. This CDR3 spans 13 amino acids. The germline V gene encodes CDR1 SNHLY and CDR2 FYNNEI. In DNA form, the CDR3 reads TGTGCCAGTTCGGCTTTCCGGGACACTGAAGCTTTCTTT. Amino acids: CASSAFRDTEAFF.

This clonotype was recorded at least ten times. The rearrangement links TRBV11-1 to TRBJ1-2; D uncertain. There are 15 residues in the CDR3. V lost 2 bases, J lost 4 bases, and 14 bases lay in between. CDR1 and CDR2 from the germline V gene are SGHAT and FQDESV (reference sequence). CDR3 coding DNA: TGTGCCAGCAGCTTATACTCAGGCTCCGGCTATGGCTACACCTTC. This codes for CASSLYSGSGYGYTF.

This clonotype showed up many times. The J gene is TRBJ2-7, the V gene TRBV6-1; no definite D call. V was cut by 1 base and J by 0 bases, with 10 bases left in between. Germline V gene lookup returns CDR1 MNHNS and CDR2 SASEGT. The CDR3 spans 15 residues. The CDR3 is CASSEGVEYSYEQYF. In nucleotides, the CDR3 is TGTGCCAGCAGTGAAGGGGTCGAGTACTCCTACGAGCAGTACTTC.

Written as DNA, the CDR3 is TGTGCCATCAGTGAGTCGGTCTACCTGGATGGGACGGGCGTTTGGACCCAGTACTTC. It codes for CAISESVYLDGTGVWTQYF. The chain joins TRBV10-3 to TRBJ2-5, with D perhaps being TRBD1 or TRBD2 (5 bases each). Germline CDR1 is ENHRY and CDR2 is SYGVKD. Trimming pared 0 bases from V and 7 bases from J, leaving 27 bases between. The CDR3 totals 19 residues.

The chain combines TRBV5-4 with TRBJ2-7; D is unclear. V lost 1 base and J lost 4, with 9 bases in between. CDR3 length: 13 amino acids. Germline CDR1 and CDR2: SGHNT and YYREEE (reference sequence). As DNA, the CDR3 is TGTGCCAGCAGCTTGAAGGGCCCTTACGAGCAGTACTTC. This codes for CASSLKGPYEQYF.

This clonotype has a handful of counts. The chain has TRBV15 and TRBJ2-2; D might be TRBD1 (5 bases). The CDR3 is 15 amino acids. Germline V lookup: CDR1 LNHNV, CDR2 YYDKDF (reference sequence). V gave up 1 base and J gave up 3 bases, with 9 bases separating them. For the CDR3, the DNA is TGTGCCACCAGCAGAGGGGGCGCTGACACCGGGGAGCTGTTTTTT. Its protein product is CATSRGGADTGELFF.

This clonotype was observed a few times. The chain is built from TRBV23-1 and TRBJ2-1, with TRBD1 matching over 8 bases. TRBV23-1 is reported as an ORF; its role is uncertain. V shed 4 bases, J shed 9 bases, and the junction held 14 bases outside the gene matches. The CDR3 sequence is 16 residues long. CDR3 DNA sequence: TGCGCCAGCAGTCCTCCCCCGGGACAGGTCTCCTGTGAGCAGTTCTTC. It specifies CASSPPPGQVSCEQFF.

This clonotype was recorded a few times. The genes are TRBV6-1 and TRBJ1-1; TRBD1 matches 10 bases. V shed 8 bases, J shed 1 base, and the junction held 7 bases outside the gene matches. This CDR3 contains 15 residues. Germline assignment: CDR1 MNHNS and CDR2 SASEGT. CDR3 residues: CASATGGAGNTEAFF. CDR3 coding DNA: TGTGCCAGCGCGACAGGGGGCGCTGGGAACACTGAAGCTTTCTTT.

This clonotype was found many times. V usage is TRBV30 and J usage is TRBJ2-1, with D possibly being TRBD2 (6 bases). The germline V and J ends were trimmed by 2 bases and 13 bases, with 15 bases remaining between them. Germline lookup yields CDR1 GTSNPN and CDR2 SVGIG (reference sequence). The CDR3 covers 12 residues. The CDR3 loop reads CAWSTERVIQFF. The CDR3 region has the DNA TGTGCCTGGAGTACGGAGCGGGTGATACAGTTCTTC.

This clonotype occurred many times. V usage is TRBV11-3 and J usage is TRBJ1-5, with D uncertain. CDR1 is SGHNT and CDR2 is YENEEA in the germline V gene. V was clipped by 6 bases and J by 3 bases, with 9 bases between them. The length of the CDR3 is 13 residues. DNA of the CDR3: TGTGCCAGCAGTCCTGACGCCAATCAGCCCCAGCATTTT. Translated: CASSPDANQPQHF.

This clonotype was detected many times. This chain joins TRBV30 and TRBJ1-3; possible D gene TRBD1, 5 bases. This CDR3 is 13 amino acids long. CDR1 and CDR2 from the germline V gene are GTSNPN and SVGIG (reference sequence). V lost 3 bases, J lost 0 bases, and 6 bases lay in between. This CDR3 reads CAWRQGSGNTIYF. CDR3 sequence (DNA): TGTGCCTGGAGGCAGGGCTCTGGAAACACCATATATTTT. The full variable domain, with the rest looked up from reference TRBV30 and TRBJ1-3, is SQTIHQWPATLVQPVGSPLSLECTVEGTSNPNLYWYRQAAGRGLQLLFYSVGIGQISSEVPQNLSASRPQDRQFILSSKKLLLSDSGFYLCAWRQGSGNTIYFGEGSWLTVV.

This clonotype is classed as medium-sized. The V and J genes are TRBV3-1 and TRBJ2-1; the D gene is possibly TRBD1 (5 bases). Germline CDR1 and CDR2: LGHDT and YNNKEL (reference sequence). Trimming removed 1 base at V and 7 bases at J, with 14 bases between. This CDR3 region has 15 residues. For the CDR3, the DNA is TGTGCCAGCAGCCAAGGGGCAGGGCCGTTGAATGAGCAGTTCTTC. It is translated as CASSQGAGPLNEQFF.

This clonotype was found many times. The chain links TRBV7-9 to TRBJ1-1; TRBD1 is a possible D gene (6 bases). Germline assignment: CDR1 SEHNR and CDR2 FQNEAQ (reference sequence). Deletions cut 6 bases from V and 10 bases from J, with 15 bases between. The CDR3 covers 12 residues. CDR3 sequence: CASSRAGEGAFF. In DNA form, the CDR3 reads TGTGCCAGCAGTAGGGCAGGGGAAGGAGCTTTCTTT.

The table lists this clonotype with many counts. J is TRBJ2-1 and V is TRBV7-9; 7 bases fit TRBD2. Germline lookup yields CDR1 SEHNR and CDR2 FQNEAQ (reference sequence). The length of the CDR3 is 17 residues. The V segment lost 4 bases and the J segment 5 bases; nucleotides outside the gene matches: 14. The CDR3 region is CASSSSRGDSYNNEQFF. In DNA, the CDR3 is TGTGCCAGCAGCTCCAGCCGGGGGGACTCCTATAACAATGAGCAGTTCTTC.

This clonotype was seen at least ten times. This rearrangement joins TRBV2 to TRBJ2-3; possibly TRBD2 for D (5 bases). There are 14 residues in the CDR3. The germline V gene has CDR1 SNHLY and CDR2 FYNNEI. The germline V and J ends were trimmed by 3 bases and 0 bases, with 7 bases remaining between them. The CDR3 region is CASSDRTSTDTQYF. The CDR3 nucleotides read TGTGCCAGCAGTGACAGGACTAGCACAGATACGCAGTATTTT.

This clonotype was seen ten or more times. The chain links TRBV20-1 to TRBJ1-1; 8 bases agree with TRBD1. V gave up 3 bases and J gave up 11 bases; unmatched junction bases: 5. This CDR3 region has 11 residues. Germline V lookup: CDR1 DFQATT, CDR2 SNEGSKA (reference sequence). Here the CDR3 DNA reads TGCAGTGCTAGTCTCCAGGGGGCGGCTTTCTTT. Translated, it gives CSASLQGAAFF.

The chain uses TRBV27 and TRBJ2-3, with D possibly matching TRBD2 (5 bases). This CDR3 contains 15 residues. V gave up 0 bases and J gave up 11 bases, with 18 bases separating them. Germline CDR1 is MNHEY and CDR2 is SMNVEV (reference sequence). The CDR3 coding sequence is TGTGCCAGCAGTTTATCGGACTTTTTCCGGATAAGGCAGTATTTT. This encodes CASSLSDFFRIRQYF.

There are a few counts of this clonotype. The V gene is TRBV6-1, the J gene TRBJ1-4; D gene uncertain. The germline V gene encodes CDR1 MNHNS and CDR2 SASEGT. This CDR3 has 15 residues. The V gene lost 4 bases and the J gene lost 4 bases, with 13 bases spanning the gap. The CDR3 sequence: CASSGTERYNEKLFF. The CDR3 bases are TGTGCCAGCAGTGGGACTGAGAGGTATAATGAAAAACTGTTTTTT.

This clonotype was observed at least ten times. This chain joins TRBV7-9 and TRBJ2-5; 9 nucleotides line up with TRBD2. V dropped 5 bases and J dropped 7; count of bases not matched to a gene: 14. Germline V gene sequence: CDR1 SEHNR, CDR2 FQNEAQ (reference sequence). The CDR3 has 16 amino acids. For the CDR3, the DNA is TGTGCCAGCAGCCCCGGGGTAGCGGGGGTTCGTGCGACCCAGTACTTC. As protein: CASSPGVAGVRATQYF.

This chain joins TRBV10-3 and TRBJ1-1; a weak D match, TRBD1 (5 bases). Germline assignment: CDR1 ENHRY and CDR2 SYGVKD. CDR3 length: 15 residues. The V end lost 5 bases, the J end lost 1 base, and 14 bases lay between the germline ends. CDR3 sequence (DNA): TGTGCCATCAGTCGACAGACCGATAAGAACACTGAAGCTTTCTTT. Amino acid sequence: CAISRQTDKNTEAFF.

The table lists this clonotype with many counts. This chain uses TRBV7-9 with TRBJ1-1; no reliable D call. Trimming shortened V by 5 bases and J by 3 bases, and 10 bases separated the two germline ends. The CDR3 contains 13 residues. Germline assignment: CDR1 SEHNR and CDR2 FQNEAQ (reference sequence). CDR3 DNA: TGTGCCAGCAGCCCGTATGGGTACACTGAAGCTTTCTTT. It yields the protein CASSPYGYTEAFF. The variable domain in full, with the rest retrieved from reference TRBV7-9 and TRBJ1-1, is DTGVSQNPRHKITKRGQNVTFRCDPISEHNRLYWYRQTLGQGPEFLTYFQNEAQLEKSRLLSDRFSAERPKGSFSTLEIQRTEQGDSAMYLCASSPYGYTEAFFGQGTRLTVV.

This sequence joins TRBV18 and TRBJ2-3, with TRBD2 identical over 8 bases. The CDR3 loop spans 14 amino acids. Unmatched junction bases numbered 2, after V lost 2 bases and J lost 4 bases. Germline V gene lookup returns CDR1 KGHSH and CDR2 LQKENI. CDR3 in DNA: TGTGCCAGCTCACCAGGGACTAGGGCAGATACGCAGTATTTT. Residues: CASSPGTRADTQYF.